This T cell receptor beta chain is drawn from a study of blood T cell repertoires in COVID-19. Germline V CDR1 and CDR2: SGHRS, YFSETQ. V dropped 7 bases and J dropped 3; count of bases not matched to a gene: 7. The CDR3 has 14 amino acids. Here immunoSEQ multiplex PCR was the method, and the copy in TCRdb shows in-frame clones only, minus some. The profile shows 250,000 or so clones, around 87% of them singletons. The chain links TRBV5-1 to TRBJ2-7, with 10 bases fitting TRBD1. Sequenced sample: peripheral blood. The sequence was collected from a woman aged 55 to 70 with COVID-19, enrolled during active disease. CDR3 residues: CASQETGGIYEQYF. CDR3 coding DNA: TGCGCCAGCCAAGAGACAGGGGGCATCTACGAGCAGTACTTC.